The rows below give T cell receptor beta chains drawn from one sample of a study of cytomegalovirus exposure and HLA in healthy donors. The repertoire was sequenced with immunoSEQ multiplex PCR; TCRdb's copy has only in-frame clones and lacks some. The sample includes approximately 170,000 clones, approximately 80% of them seen just once. Sequenced sample: PBMCs. The source is a male donor in good health and CMV-seropositive. CDR3s include the opening cysteine and the closing phenylalanine or tryptophan. The D gene is left open where the match is weak. Only some rows state a clone size, as once, few, many or a class for expanded clones.

TRBJ2-7 | . | . | TRBV5-6 | CASSLSLEQYF | TGTGCCAGCAGCTTGTCCCTCGAGCAGTACTTC
TRBJ2-1 | TRBD1 | . | TRBV11-1 | CASSSGTGSYNEQFF | TGTGCCAGCAGCTCGGGGACAGGCTCCTACAATGAGCAGTTCTTC
TRBJ1-2 | . | few | TRBV5-1 | CASSLGTYNYGYTF | TGCGCCAGCAGCTTGGGCACATATAACTATGGCTACACCTTC
TRBJ1-1 | . | . | TRBV18 | CASSLQQNTEAFF | TGTGCCAGCTCATTACAGCAGAACACTGAAGCTTTCTTT
TRBJ1-1 | TRBD1 | . | TRBV25-1 | CASSGWTGGTEAFF | TGTGCCAGCAGTGGCTGGACAGGGGGAACTGAAGCTTTCTTT
TRBJ1-6 | . | . | TRBV2 | CAERSSYNSPLHF | TGTGCCGAACGGAGCTCCTATAATTCACCCCTCCACTTT
TRBJ1-1 | . | . | TRBV4-2 | CASSQKQARQDEAFF | TGTGCCAGCAGCCAAAAACAAGCCCGCCAGGATGAAGCTTTCTTT
TRBJ1-2 | . | . | TRBV7-9 | CASSLGASGYTF | TGTGCCAGCAGCTTAGGGGCTAGCGGCTACACCTTC
TRBJ2-7 | TRBD2 | . | TRBV5-4 | CASRTGGKDEQYF | TGTGCCAGCAGGACGGGGGGTAAGGACGAGCAGTACTTC
TRBJ2-1 | TRBD2 | once | TRBV5-1 | CASSLELAGYNEQFF | TGCGCCAGCAGCTTGGAGCTAGCGGGGTACAATGAGCAGTTCTTC
TRBJ1-2 | . | . | TRBV9 | CASSVGRVNYGYTF | TGTGCCAGCAGCGTAGGAAGAGTCAACTATGGCTACACCTTC
TRBJ2-2 | . | . | TRBV19 | CASSLGVLDTGELFF | TGTGCCAGTAGTTTGGGAGTGCTGGACACCGGGGAGCTGTTTTTT
TRBJ2-7 | TRBD2 | . | TRBV7-2 | CASSLGQRGAYEQYF | TGTGCCAGCAGCTTAGGCCAGCGGGGCGCCTACGAGCAGTACTTC
TRBJ2-1 | TRBD2 | . | TRBV6-4 | CASSDATSGADEQFF | TGTGCCAGCAGTGACGCAACTAGCGGGGCGGATGAGCAGTTCTTC
TRBJ1-1 | . | few | TRBV29-1 | CSGIRGYTEAFF | TGCAGCGGCATACGGGGGTACACTGAAGCTTTCTTT
TRBJ2-7 | . | few | TRBV6-4 | CASISLRVSHYEQYF | TGTGCCAGCATTTCCCTTCGGGTGTCTCACTACGAGCAGTACTTC
TRBJ2-3 | . | once | TRBV6-6 | CASSDLEGTDAQYF | TGTGCCAGCAGTGACCTCGAGGGTACAGATGCGCAGTATTTT
TRBJ2-1 | . | . | TRBV13 | CASSQVGRYNEQFF | TGTGCCAGCAGCCAAGTGGGGAGATACAATGAGCAGTTCTTC
TRBJ1-1 | . | few | TRBV6-5 | CASSYSSGGASAFF | TGTGCCAGCAGTTACTCGAGCGGGGGCGCTTCAGCTTTCTTT
TRBJ2-3 | . | . | TRBV2 | CASSVPPGGTDTQYF | TGTGCCAGCAGTGTACCCCCCGGAGGCACAGATACGCAGTATTTT
TRBJ2-3 | TRBD2 | . | TRBV5-4 | CASSPPFRGAGVADTQYF | TGTGCCAGCAGCCCCCCGTTTAGGGGCGCGGGGGTGGCAGATACGCAGTATTTT